Included here is one TCR beta chain sequence, with context. The CDR3 runs 18 residues. Germline CDR1 and CDR2: MNHEY and SMNVEV (reference sequence). V dropped 1 base and J dropped 9; count of bases not matched to a gene: 15. These data belong to a study of blood T cell repertoires in COVID-19. Looking at the study overall: COVID-19 samples collected from the United States, Italy and Spain covered acute and convalescent phases. T cells, B-cell-depleted T cells, or PBMCs provided the cDNA or gDNA that served as material.

In the study's own analysis: The authors estimated nucleated cell counts from reference gene primer amplification. Clones were read by immunoSEQ multiplex PCR, and TCRdb kept only the in-frame ones, dropping some. V, J and clone size are taken as reported in that table, and D and trimming were inferred from the DNA itself. The sample gives approximately 220,000 clones, about 88% of which show up once; 0.65% to 0.85% is in the top ten. This chain joins TRBV27 and TRBJ2-3; 11 positions match TRBD2. Sequencing was carried out using peripheral blood. The sequence was obtained from a man aged 40-49 years with acute or convalescent COVID-19. Written as DNA, the CDR3 is TGTGCCAGCAGTTTATGGAGTTTAGCGGGAGGGAACCTAGACACGCAGTATTTT. Its protein is CASSLWSLAGGNLDTQYF.